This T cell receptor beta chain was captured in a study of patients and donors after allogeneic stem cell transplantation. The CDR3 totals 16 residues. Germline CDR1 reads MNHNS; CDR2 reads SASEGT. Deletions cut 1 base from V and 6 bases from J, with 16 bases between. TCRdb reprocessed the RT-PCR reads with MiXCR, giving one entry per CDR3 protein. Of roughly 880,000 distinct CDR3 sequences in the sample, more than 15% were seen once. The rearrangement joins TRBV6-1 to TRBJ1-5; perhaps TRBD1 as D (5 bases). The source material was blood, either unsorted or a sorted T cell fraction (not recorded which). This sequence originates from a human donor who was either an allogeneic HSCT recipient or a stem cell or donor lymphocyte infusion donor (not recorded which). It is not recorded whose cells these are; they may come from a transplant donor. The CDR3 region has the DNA TGTGCCAGCAGTGAAGTGAGGGGCGCGATCTCTCAGCCCCAGCATTTT. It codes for CASSEVRGAISQPQHF.